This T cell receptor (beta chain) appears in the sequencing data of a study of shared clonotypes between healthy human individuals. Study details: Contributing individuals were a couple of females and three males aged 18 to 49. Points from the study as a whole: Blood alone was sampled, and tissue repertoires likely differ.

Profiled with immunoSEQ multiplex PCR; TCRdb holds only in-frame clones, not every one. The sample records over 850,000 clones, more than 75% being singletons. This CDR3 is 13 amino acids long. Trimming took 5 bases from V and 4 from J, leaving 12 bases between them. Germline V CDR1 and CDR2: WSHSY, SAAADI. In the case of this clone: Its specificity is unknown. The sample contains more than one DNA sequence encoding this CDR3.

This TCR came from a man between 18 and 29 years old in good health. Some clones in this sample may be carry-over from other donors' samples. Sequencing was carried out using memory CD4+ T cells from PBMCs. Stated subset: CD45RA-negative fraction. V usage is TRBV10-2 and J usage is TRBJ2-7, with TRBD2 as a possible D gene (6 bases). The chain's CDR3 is CASSLRGGYEQYF. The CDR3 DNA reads TGCGCCAGCAGTCTCCGGGGAGGTTACGAGCAGTACTTC.